This TCR beta chain was found in a study of T cell responses to AZD1222 COVID-19 vaccine. The V gene end was trimmed by 6 bases and the J gene end by 4 bases; junction bases not matched to a gene: 4. The V gene's germline CDR1 is SQVTM and CDR2 ANQGSEA. The CDR3 is 13 residues long. The repertoire was sequenced with immunoSEQ multiplex PCR; TCRdb's copy has only in-frame clones and lacks some. This sample has roughly 99,000 clones, with about 85% found just once. The chain recombines TRBV29-1 with TRBJ2-3; 10 nucleotides line up with TRBD1. The sequencing used peripheral blood, collected on day 0 of AZD1222 vaccination. The source of this sequence is an adult in good health. The DNA of the CDR3 is TGCAGCGTGGGGACAGGGGTCCCAGATACGCAGTATTTT. This codes for CSVGTGVPDTQYF.